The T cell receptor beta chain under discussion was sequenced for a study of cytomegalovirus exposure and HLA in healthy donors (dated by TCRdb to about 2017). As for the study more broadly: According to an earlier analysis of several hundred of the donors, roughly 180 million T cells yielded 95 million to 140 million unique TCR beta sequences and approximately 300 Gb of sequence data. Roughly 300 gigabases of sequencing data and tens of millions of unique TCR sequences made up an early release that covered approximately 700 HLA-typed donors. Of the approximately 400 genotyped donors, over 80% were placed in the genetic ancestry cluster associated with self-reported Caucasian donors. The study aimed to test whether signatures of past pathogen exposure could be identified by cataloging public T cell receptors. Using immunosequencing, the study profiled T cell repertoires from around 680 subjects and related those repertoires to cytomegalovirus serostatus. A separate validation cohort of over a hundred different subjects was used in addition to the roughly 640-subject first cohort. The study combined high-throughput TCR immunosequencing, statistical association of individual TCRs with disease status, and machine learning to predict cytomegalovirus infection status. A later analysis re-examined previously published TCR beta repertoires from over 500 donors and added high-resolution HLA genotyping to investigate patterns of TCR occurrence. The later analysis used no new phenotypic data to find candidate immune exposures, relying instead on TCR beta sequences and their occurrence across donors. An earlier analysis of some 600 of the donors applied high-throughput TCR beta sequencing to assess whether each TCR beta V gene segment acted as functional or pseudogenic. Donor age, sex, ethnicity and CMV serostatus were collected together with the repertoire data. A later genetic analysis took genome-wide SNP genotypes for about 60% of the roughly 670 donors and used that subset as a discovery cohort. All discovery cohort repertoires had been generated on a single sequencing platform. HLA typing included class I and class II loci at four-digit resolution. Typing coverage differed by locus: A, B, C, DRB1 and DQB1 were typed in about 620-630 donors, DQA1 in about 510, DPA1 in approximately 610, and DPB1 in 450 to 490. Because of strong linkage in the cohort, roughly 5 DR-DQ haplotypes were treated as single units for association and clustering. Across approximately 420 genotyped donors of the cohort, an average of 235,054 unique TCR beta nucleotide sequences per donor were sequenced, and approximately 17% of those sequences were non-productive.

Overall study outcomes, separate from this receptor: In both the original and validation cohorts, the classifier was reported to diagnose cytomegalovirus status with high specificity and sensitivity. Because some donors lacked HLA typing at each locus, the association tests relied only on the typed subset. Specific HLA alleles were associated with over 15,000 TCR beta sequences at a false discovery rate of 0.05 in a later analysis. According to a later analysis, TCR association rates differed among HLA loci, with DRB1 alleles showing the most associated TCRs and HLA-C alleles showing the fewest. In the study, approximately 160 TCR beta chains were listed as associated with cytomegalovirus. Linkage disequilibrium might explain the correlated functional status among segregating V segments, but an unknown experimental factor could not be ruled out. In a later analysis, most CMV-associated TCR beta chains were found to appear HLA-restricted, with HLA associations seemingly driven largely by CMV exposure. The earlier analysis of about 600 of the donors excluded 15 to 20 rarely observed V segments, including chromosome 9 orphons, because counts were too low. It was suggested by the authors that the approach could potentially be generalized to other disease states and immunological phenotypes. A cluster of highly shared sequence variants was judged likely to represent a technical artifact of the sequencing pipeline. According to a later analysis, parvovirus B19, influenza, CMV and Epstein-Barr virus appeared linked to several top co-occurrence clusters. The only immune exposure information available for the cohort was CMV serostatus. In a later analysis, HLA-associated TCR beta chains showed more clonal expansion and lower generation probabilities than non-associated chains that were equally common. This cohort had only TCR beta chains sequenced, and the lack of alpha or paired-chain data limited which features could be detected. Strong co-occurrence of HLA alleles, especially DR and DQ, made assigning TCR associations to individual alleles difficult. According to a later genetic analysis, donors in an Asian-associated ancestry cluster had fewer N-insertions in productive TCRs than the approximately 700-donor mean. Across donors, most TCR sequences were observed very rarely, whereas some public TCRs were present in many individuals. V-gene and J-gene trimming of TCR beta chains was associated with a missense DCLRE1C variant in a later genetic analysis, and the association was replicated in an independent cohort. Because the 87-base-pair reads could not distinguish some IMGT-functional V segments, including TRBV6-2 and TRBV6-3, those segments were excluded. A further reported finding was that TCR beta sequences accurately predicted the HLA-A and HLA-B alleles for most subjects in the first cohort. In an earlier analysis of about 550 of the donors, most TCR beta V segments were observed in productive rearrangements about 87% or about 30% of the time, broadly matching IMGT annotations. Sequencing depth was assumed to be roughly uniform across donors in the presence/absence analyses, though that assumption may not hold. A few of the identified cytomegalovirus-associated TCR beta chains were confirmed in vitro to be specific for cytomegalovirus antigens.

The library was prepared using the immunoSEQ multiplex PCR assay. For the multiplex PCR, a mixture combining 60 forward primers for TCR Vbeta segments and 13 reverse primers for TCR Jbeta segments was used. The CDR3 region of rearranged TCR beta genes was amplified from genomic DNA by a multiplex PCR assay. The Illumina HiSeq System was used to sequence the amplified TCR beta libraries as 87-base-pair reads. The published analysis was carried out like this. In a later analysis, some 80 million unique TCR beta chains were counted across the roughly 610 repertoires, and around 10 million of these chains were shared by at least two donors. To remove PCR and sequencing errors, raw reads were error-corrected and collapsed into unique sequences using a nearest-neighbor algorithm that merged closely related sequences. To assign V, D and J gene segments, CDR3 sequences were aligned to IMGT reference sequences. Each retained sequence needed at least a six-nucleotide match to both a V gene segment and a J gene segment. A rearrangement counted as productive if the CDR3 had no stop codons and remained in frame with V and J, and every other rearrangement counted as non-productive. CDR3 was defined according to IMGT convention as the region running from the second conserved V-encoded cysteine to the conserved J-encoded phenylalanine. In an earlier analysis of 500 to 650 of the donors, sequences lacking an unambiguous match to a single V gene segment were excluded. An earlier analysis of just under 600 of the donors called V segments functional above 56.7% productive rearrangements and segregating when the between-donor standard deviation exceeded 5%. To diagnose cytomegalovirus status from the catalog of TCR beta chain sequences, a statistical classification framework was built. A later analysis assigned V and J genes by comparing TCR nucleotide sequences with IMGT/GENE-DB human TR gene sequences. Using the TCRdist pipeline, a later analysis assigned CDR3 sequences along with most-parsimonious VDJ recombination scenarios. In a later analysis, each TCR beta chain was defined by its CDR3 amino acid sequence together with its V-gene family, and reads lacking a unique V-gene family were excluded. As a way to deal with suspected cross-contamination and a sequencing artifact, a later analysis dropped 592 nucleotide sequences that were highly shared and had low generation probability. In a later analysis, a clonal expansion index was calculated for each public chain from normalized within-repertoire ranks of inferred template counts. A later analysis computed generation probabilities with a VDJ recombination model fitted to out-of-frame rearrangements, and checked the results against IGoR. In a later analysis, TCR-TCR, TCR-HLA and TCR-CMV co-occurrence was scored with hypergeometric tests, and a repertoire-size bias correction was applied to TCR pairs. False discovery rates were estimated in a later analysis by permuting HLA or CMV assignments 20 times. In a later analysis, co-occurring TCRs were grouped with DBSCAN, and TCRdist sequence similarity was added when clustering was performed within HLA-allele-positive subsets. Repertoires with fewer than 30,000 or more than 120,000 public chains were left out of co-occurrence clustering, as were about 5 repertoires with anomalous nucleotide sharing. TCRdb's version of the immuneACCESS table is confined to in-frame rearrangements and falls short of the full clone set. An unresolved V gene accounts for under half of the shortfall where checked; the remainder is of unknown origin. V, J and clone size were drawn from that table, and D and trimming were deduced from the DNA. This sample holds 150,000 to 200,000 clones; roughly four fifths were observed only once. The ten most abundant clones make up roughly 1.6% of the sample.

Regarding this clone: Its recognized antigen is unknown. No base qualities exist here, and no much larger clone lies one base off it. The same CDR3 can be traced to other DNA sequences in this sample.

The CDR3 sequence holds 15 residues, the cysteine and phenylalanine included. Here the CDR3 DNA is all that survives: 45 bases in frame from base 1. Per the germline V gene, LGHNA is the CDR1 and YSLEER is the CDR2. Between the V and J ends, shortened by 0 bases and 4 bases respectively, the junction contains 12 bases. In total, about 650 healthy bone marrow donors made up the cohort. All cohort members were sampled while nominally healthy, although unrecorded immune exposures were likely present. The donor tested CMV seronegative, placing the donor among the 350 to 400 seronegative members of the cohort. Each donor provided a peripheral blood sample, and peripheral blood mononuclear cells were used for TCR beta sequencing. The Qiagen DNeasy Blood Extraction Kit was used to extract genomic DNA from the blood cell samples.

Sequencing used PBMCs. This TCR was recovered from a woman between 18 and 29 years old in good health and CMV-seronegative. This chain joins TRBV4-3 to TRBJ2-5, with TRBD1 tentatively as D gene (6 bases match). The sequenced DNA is TGCGCCAGCAGCCAAGACAGGGGAAATCGAGAGACCCAGTACTTC. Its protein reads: CASSQDRGNRETQYF.